This passage covers 16 T cell receptor beta chains from one sample sequenced in a study of shared clonotypes between healthy human individuals. Assay: immunoSEQ multiplex PCR; the TCRdb copy retains only in-frame clones and omits some. The data hold hundreds of thousands of clones, with roughly 92% observed a single time. Naive CD8 cells lacked CD45RO, underwent positive selection for CCR7 and left out terminally differentiated effector memory CD45RA+ cells. The source material was naive CD8+ T cells sorted from blood. These receptors all stem from a man younger than 40 in good health.

V gene TRBV29-1 combines with J gene TRBJ2-5; D is unresolved. This CDR3 comprises 11 residues. The V gene's germline CDR1 is SQVTM and CDR2 ANQGSEA. The V end was cut by 0 bases, the J end by 3 bases, with 2 bases between. This CDR3 reads CSVEDEETQYF. The CDR3 DNA follows: TGCAGCGTTGAAGACGAAGAGACCCAGTACTTC.

The genes are TRBV7-9 and TRBJ2-7; D may be TRBD1 (6 bases). Germline CDR1 and CDR2: SEHNR and FQNEAQ (reference sequence). The V and J ends lost 4 bases and 7 bases respectively, with 14 bases between them. The CDR3 extends over 13 amino acids. The CDR3: CASSSQGRLEQYF. CDR3 coding DNA: TGTGCCAGCAGCTCTCAGGGGCGGCTGGAGCAGTACTTC.

The CDR3 protein is CATSRDQLAGYNEQFF. In DNA, the CDR3 is TGTGCCACCAGCAGAGATCAGCTAGCAGGCTACAATGAGCAGTTCTTC. The chain couples TRBV15 to TRBJ2-1, with TRBD2 as a possible D gene (5 bases). V was shortened by 0 bases and J by 3 bases, with 12 bases between the two germline ends. CDR3 size: 16 residues. The germline gives CDR1 LNHNV, CDR2 YYDKDF (reference sequence).

The V gene is TRBV4-1, the J gene TRBJ2-7; a weak D match, TRBD2 (6 bases). The CDR3 contains 13 residues. Germline CDR1 MGHRA, CDR2 YSYEKL. The V and J ends lost 1 base and 9 bases respectively, with 13 bases between them. CDR3: CASSQAGRSGQYF. In DNA form, the CDR3 reads TGCGCCAGCAGCCAAGCTGGGAGGTCTGGGCAGTACTTC.

The sample holds one count of this clone. This chain links TRBV7-6 with TRBJ2-1; D might be TRBD1 (6 bases). V was clipped by 5 bases and J by 6 bases, with 14 bases between them. The CDR3 consists of 14 residues. CDR1 and CDR2 (germline): SGHVS, FNYEAQ. CDR3 sequence (DNA): TGTGCCAGCAGCGTCAGGGGTTCGGGCAATGAGCAGTTCTTC. Encoded protein: CASSVRGSGNEQFF.

The chain recombines TRBV9 with TRBJ2-1, with 12 bases lining up with TRBD2. CDR3 length: 15 amino acids. The V and J ends lost 3 bases and 15 bases, in that order; junction bases with no gene match: 13. Germline V lookup: CDR1 SGDLS, CDR2 YYNGEE. The CDR3 DNA reads TGTGCCAGCAGCGAGGGTGGGACTAGCGGGTGGGGTACGTTCTTC. The encoded protein is CASSEGGTSGWGTFF.

The chain employs TRBV2 and TRBJ2-1; D ambiguous. Trimming removed 10 bases from V and 4 bases from J, with 5 bases in between. Germline V gene lookup returns CDR1 SNHLY and CDR2 FYNNEI. The CDR3 has 10 amino acids. The CDR3 region is CATLYNEQFF. CDR3 DNA sequence: TGTGCCACCCTGTACAATGAGCAGTTCTTC.

This sequence joins TRBV27 and TRBJ2-7, with D possibly matching TRBD2 (6 bases). V lost 5 bases to trimming and J lost 0 bases, with 14 bases between them. CDR3 size: 15 residues. Germline V CDR1 and CDR2: MNHEY, SMNVEV (reference sequence). Here the CDR3 reads CASSPGTPSSYEQYF. The CDR3 region has the DNA TGTGCCAGCAGTCCCGGGACTCCCAGCTCCTACGAGCAGTACTTC.

The chain has TRBV14 and TRBJ2-2; no definite D call. There are 16 residues in the CDR3. Deletions cut 0 bases from V and 0 bases from J, with 8 bases between. Germline assignment: CDR1 SGHDN and CDR2 FVKESK. CDR3 residues: CASSQDENSNTGELFF. Written as DNA, the CDR3 is TGTGCCAGCAGCCAAGATGAGAACTCGAACACCGGGGAGCTGTTTTTT.

A single count supports this clone. V gene TRBV27 combines with J gene TRBJ2-7, with 7 bases identical to TRBD1. With 4 bases clipped from V and 2 bases from J, the junction kept 8 bases outside the gene matches. There are 15 residues in the CDR3. The germline V gene has CDR1 MNHEY and CDR2 SMNVEV (reference sequence). The CDR3 DNA sequence: TGTGCCAGCAGTTCTCCGGGACAGTCTACCTACGAGCAGTACTTC. As protein: CASSSPGQSTYEQYF.

The J gene is TRBJ2-5, the V gene TRBV7-9, with 12 bases that match TRBD2. The germline CDR1 and CDR2 sequences are SEHNR and FQNEAQ (reference sequence). V shed 4 bases and J 2 bases; nucleotides not matched to a gene: 8. CDR3 length: 17 amino acids. The DNA of the CDR3 is TGTGCCAGCAGCTCCCTAGCGGGAGGGCCCTATCAAGAGACCCAGTACTTC. It is translated as CASSSLAGGPYQETQYF.

The rearrangement uses TRBV7-2 and TRBJ1-1, with D unresolved. CDR3 length: 18 amino acids. V dropped 5 bases and J dropped 0 bases, with 22 bases sitting between them. The germline gives CDR1 SGHTA, CDR2 FQGNSA. As DNA, the CDR3 is TGTGCCAGCAGCATTAAGAGGGCAGTTGGATCCATGAACACTGAAGCTTTCTTT. It encodes CASSIKRAVGSMNTEAFF. Full variable domain (rest looked up from reference TRBV7-2 and TRBJ1-1): GAGVSQSPSNKVTEKGKDVELRCDPISGHTALYWYRQSLGQGLEFLIYFQGNSAPDKSGLPSDRFSAERTGGSVSTLTIQRTQQEDSAVYLCASSIKRAVGSMNTEAFFGQGTRLTVV.

The chain carries TRBV25-1 and TRBJ2-5; 10 bases fit TRBD2. With V trimmed by 1 base and J by 3 bases, 2 bases remained unmatched. Germline V CDR1 and CDR2: MGHDK, SYGVNS. This CDR3 is 15 amino acids long. The CDR3 nucleotides are TGTGCCAGCAGTGAATTAACTAGCGGGGAAGAGACCCAGTACTTC. It is translated as CASSELTSGEETQYF.

The V and J genes are TRBV7-8 and TRBJ2-3; D is perhaps TRBD1 or TRBD2 (5 bases each). Germline CDR1 and CDR2: SGHVS and FQNEAQ. V lost 3 bases, J lost 2 bases, and 12 bases lay in between. The CDR3 consists of 15 residues. CDR3 amino acids: CASSFFGGATDTQYF. The DNA for the CDR3 is TGTGCCAGCAGCTTTTTTGGGGGAGCCACAGATACGCAGTATTTT.

The chain recombines TRBV4-3 with TRBJ2-2; 8 positions match TRBD1. V shed 1 base and J 3 bases; nucleotides not matched to a gene: 13. The germline CDR1 and CDR2 sequences are LGHNA and YSLEER. The CDR3 spans 19 residues. The CDR3 loop is CASSQVGTGGTLYTGELFF. The CDR3 DNA follows: TGCGCCAGCAGCCAAGTCGGGACAGGAGGCACTTTATACACCGGGGAGCTGTTTTTT.

This clone was detected once. V gene TRBV6-4 combines with J gene TRBJ1-5; the match to TRBD1 covers 8 bases. Trimming at V came to 0 bases and at J to 7 bases, leaving 5 bases not matched to a gene. Germline loops: CDR1 MRHNA, CDR2 SNTAGT. The CDR3 loop spans 15 amino acids. CDR3 region: CASSDSHRGEQPQHF. The DNA of the CDR3 is TGTGCCAGCAGTGACTCGCACAGGGGGGAGCAGCCCCAGCATTTT.